Each of the 24 T cell receptor beta chains below was sequenced from the same sample in a study of blood T cell repertoires in COVID-19. Produced via immunoSEQ multiplex PCR; TCRdb's table is partial and in-frame only. The data hold 80,000 to 90,000 clones, with around nine tenths observed a single time. The sequencing input was peripheral blood. The origin of the receptors is a man in his 60s with acute or convalescent COVID-19.

The chain joins TRBV10-1 to TRBJ1-2; TRBD1 matches 8 bases. Germline V CDR1 and CDR2: WNHNN, SYGVQD (reference sequence). The CDR3 loop spans 14 amino acids. V lost 6 bases to trimming and J lost 6 bases; unmatched junction nucleotides: 9. The CDR3 reads CASRAPDRGNGYTF. The DNA for the CDR3 is TGCGCCAGCAGGGCCCCTGACAGGGGTAATGGCTACACCTTC.

In this sample, this clone turned up once. Additional DNA sequences in this sample encode the identical CDR3. The chain couples TRBV14 to TRBJ1-2; D is undetermined. The V gene lost 0 bases and the J gene lost 8 bases, with 7 bases spanning the gap. The CDR3 extends over 12 amino acids. CDR1 and CDR2 (germline): SGHDN, FVKESK. The CDR3: CASSQDRLGYTF. CDR3 DNA sequence: TGTGCCAGCAGCCAAGATCGGTTAGGCTACACCTTC.

The V gene is TRBV7-9, the J gene TRBJ1-2; D is uncertain. Germline V gene sequence: CDR1 SEHNR, CDR2 FQNEAQ (reference sequence). The CDR3 contains 16 residues. V lost 1 base and J 6 bases, leaving 18 bases between the germline ends. For the CDR3, the DNA is TGTGCCAGCAGCTTAGATTATGCGGTCGGAGGAGATGGCTACACCTTC. Translation: CASSLDYAVGGDGYTF.

The V gene is TRBV4-2, the J gene TRBJ1-2; D uncertain. CDR3 size: 14 residues. V was pared by 0 bases and J by 3 bases, with 8 bases between. Germline CDR1 and CDR2: LGHNA and YNFKEQ. CDR3 coding DNA: TGTGCCAGCAGCCAAGAAGGGAGGGACTATGGCTACACCTTC. Translation gives CASSQEGRDYGYTF.

The chain carries TRBV27 and TRBJ1-1; possibly TRBD1 for D (6 bases). Germline CDR1 and CDR2: MNHEY and SMNVEV (reference sequence). The CDR3 extends over 16 amino acids. Trimming stripped 5 bases from V and 10 bases from J, with 26 bases between. CDR3 sequence (DNA): TGTGCCAGCAGTCGCTTTACGGCCGGGGGGCCTTGGAGAGCTTTCTTT. Its protein is CASSRFTAGGPWRAFF.

The chain joins TRBV5-4 to TRBJ1-2, with D possibly TRBD1 on 6 matching bases. Trimming cost V 4 bases and J 2 bases, with 21 bases left between them. This CDR3 has 17 residues. Germline loops: CDR1 SGHNT, CDR2 YYREEE (reference sequence). CDR3 sequence (DNA): TGTGCCAGCAGCCCGGGCGGGAGGGGGGCGGTGAACTATGGCTACACCTTC. This translates into CASSPGGRGAVNYGYTF.

The chain joins TRBV1 to TRBJ1-2. TRBV1 is a known pseudogene. The CDR3 is 23 amino acids. The CDR3 spells CTSSQDPVPRGGAVSWVGYGYTF. For the CDR3, the DNA is TGCACCAGCAGCCAAGATCCGGTCCCTCGAGGGGGGGCAGTGTCTTGGGTGGGCTATGGCTACACCTTC.

This clone was seen just once. As DNA, the CDR3 is TGTGCCAGCAGCACATTAGCGGGGGATTACAATGAGCAGTTCTTC. Its protein is CASSTLAGDYNEQFF. The chain is built from TRBV9 and TRBJ2-1, with 9 bases fitting TRBD2. The V and J ends lost 4 bases and 4 bases, in that order; junction bases with no gene match: 6. The CDR3 covers 15 residues. Per the germline V gene, CDR1 is SGDLS and CDR2 is YYNGEE.

The chain recombines TRBV10-3 with TRBJ1-3; D might be TRBD1 (5 bases). Germline V gene data show CDR1 as ENHRY and CDR2 as SYGVKD. This CDR3 is 16 amino acids long. Trimming cost V 9 bases and J 0 bases, with 18 bases left between them. The CDR3 DNA reads TGTGCCATTCGCCGCCTTGACAGCACCTCTGGAAACACCATATATTTT. Translating gives CAIRRLDSTSGNTIYF.

The V gene is TRBV14, the J gene TRBJ1-2, with D perhaps matching TRBD1 (5 bases). Germline values: CDR1 SGHDN, CDR2 FVKESK. This CDR3 has 13 residues. The ends were cut back, 4 bases at V and 6 bases at J, with 12 bases in the middle. CDR3 sequence (DNA): TGTGCCAGCAGCCTAACAGGCCGAGATGGCTACACCTTC. This codes for CASSLTGRDGYTF.

This sequence joins TRBV4-3 and TRBJ1-4, with unresolved D. V was trimmed by 0 bases and J by 2 bases, leaving 4 bases between them. In germline, CDR1 is LGHNA, CDR2 YSLEER. CDR3 length equals 14 residues. In nucleotides, the CDR3 is TGCGCCAGCAGCCAAGATCCGACTAATGAAAAACTGTTTTTT. This gives the protein CASSQDPTNEKLFF.

This clone came up a few times. The V and J genes are TRBV7-6 and TRBJ2-5; D is possibly TRBD1 (6 bases). The ends were cut back, 4 bases at V and 6 bases at J, with 18 bases in the middle. This CDR3 has 15 amino acids. Germline V gives CDR1 SGHVS, CDR2 FNYEAQ. The CDR3 region has the DNA TGTGCCAGCAGCTCCGAGCAGGGGACGAGGAAGACCCAGTACTTC. Translation gives CASSSEQGTRKTQYF.

The chain is built from TRBV5-4 and TRBJ2-5, with 7 bases identical to TRBD1. Per the germline V gene, CDR1 is SGHNT and CDR2 is YYREEE (reference sequence). J was trimmed by 3 bases and V by 4 bases; bases with no gene match: 12. The CDR3 has 16 residues. The CDR3 sequence: CASSPRGQTWEETQYF. The DNA for the CDR3 is TGTGCCAGCAGCCCCCGGGGACAGACGTGGGAAGAGACCCAGTACTTC.

This chain links TRBV2 with TRBJ1-1; 7 positions match TRBD1. This CDR3 spans 13 amino acids. Trimming took 6 bases from V and 6 from J; bases not matched to a gene: 7. The germline V gene encodes CDR1 SNHLY and CDR2 FYNNEI. The CDR3: CASRDPGQPEAFF. The CDR3, as DNA: TGTGCCAGCAGAGACCCGGGACAGCCTGAAGCTTTCTTT.

The V call is TRBV4-2, the J call TRBJ2-5; 14 nucleotides match TRBD2. Trimming took 1 base from V and 5 from J; bases not matched to a gene: 15. This CDR3 comprises 20 residues. Germline V gives CDR1 LGHNA, CDR2 YNFKEQ. In DNA, the CDR3 is TGTGCCAGCAGCCAAGGCCTAACTCGGACTAGCGGGGGGTTTGGGGAGACCCAGTACTTC. Translation: CASSQGLTRTSGGFGETQYF.

J is TRBJ1-1 and V is TRBV25-1; D is perhaps TRBD1 (6 bases). Germline CDR1 MGHDK, CDR2 SYGVNS. The length of the CDR3 is 14 residues. V dropped 4 bases and J dropped 1 base, with 10 bases sitting between them. In DNA, the CDR3 is TGTGCCAGCAGTGCGGGACAATCGAACACTGAAGCTTTCTTT. It encodes CASSAGQSNTEAFF.

The V call is TRBV25-1, the J call TRBJ2-1; TRBD2 agrees at 7 bases. J gave up 5 bases and V 1 base, and 5 bases lay outside the gene matches. CDR1 and CDR2 from the germline V gene are MGHDK and SYGVNS. CDR3 length: 15 amino acids. This CDR3 is CASSEWGGGHNEQFF. CDR3 nucleotides: TGTGCCAGCAGTGAATGGGGGGGAGGACACAATGAGCAGTTCTTC.

In this sample, this clone turned up once. The CDR3 bases are TGTGCCAGCAGTGAAGTAGTAACGCAGTATTTT. It encodes CASSEVVTQYF. The J gene is TRBJ2-3, the V gene TRBV6-1; no reliable D call. This CDR3 spans 11 amino acids. Germline values: CDR1 MNHNS, CDR2 SASEGT. Trimming removed 1 base at V and 9 bases at J, with 5 bases between.

CDR3 loop: CASSPLTGELFF. The CDR3 nucleotides read TGCGCCAGCAGCCCCCTGACCGGGGAGCTGTTTTTT. The chain has TRBV4-1 and TRBJ2-2, with no clear D. The V end lost 4 bases, the J end lost 5 bases, and 5 bases lay between the germline ends. The CDR3 sequence is 12 residues long. Germline CDR1 MGHRA, CDR2 YSYEKL.

V gene TRBV7-8 combines with J gene TRBJ1-3, with a tentative D call TRBD1 (6 bases). Germline lookup yields CDR1 SGHVS and CDR2 FQNEAQ. The V gene lost 3 bases and the J gene lost 4 bases, with 19 bases spanning the gap. The CDR3 is made up of 17 amino acids. DNA of the CDR3: TGTGCCAGCAGCTTTATGGCCGGGGGGCGCTCCGGAAACACCATATATTTT. Translation gives CASSFMAGGRSGNTIYF.

V and J are TRBV6-5 and TRBJ1-1; D remains unclear. V lost 2 bases, J lost 5 bases, and 12 bases lay in between. Germline lookup yields CDR1 MNHEY and CDR2 SVGAGI. The CDR3 spans 14 residues. The CDR3 here is CASSYHRGGTEAFF. Written as DNA, the CDR3 is TGTGCCAGCAGTTACCATCGGGGAGGGACTGAAGCTTTCTTT.

This clone has just one count. The CDR3 sequence is CASSDQRVGRNSPLHF. DNA for the CDR3: TGTGCCAGCAGTGATCAAAGGGTAGGGAGGAATTCACCCCTCCACTTT. The V and J genes are TRBV2 and TRBJ1-6; D is ambiguous. The germline V gene encodes CDR1 SNHLY and CDR2 FYNNEI. V lost 3 bases and J 7 bases, leaving 16 bases between the germline ends. The CDR3 spans 16 residues.

This clone was recorded once. The chain's CDR3 is CASSPGASNSPLHF. DNA for the CDR3: TGTGCCAGTAGTCCTGGGGCCAGCAATTCACCCCTCCACTTT. The J gene is TRBJ1-6, the V gene TRBV19, with TRBD1 as a possible D gene (5 bases). CDR3 length: 14 residues. The germline V and J ends were trimmed by 5 bases and 7 bases, with 12 bases remaining between them. Germline lookup yields CDR1 LNHDA and CDR2 SQIVND (reference sequence).

The rearrangement joins TRBV5-8 to TRBJ1-4; 9 positions agree with TRBD1. Germline CDR1 reads SGHTS; CDR2 reads YDEGEE. Trimming took 9 bases from V and 4 from J; bases not matched to a gene: 13. The CDR3 contains 16 residues. The CDR3 bases are TGTGCCACCCTGCGCAGGGGGACAGGGAGTAATGAAAAACTGTTTTTT. As protein: CATLRRGTGSNEKLFF. The variable domain in full, with the rest retrieved from reference TRBV5-8 and TRBJ1-4, is EAGVTQSPTHLIKTRGQQATLRCSPISGHTSVYWYQQALGLGLQFLLWYDEGEERNRGNFPPRFSGRQFPNYSSELNVNALELEDSALYLCATLRRGTGSNEKLFFGSGTQLSVL.